One sample yielded the 5 T cell receptor beta chains listed below, sequenced in a study of T cells expressing NK-cell markers. With the 5' RACE reads reprocessed, TCRdb shows one record per CDR3 protein and no DNA. Recorded for this sample: around 470,000 distinct CDR3 sequences. The sample comprised blood T cells: a sorted CD56 or NKG2C T cell subset, CD4+ or CD8+ T cells, or bulk PBMC T cells (not recorded which). The receptors were sampled from a woman aged 50 to 60 in good health.

The chain carries TRBV3-1 and TRBJ2-2. Germline CDR1 and CDR2: LGHDT and YNNKEL (reference sequence). The CDR3 extends over 17 amino acids. The CDR3 loop is CASSQGRVIRVAGELFF.

This chain connects TRBV7-6 to TRBJ2-3; TCRdb designates TRBD2, a call that cannot be tested without DNA. From germline, CDR1 is SGHVS and CDR2 FNYEAQ. The CDR3 has 16 amino acids. CDR3 region: CASSLGVGGNTDTQYF.

V usage is TRBV5-1 and J usage is TRBJ2-5; with no DNA, the TCRdb D assignment of TRBD2 cannot be verified. The CDR3 spans 15 residues. From germline, CDR1 is SGHRS and CDR2 YFSETQ. The CDR3 sequence is CATNRAGSGQETQYF.

The V gene is TRBV28, the J gene TRBJ2-5; the D call of TRBD2 rests on TCRdb alone, since no DNA is present to check it. Germline V gene data show CDR1 as MDHEN and CDR2 as SYDVKM. This CDR3 spans 13 amino acids. Here the CDR3 reads CASRSAGQETQYF.

V usage is TRBV11-3 and J usage is TRBJ2-1; with no DNA, the TCRdb D assignment of TRBD1 cannot be verified. The V gene's germline CDR1 is SGHNT and CDR2 YENEEA. CDR3 length: 15 amino acids. This CDR3 reads CASTPTGTAVSEQFF.